The rows below give T cell receptor beta chains drawn from one sample of a study of T cells after posttransplantation cyclophosphamide. Profiled with immunoSEQ multiplex PCR; TCRdb holds only in-frame clones, not every one. The sample contains around 34,000 clones, none of them singletons. Sequenced: PBMCs. All receptors derive from a man aged 50-59 years in good health, CMV-negative, and a related stem cell transplant donor. CDR3s leave out the opening cysteine and the closing phenylalanine or tryptophan.

>TRBJ2-1|TRBV4-3
ASSPRLAGDFNEQF
>TRBJ1-1|TRBV27
ASRKGQLTEAF
>TRBJ2-2|TRBV7-7
ASSLEGTSRISNTGELF
>TRBJ2-2|TRBV9
ASSVTGSTGELF
>TRBJ1-1|TRBV7-2
ASSLYGQGTEAF
>TRBJ2-7|TRBV5-1
ASRLGTSGGYEQY
>TRBJ2-1|TRBV5-5
ASSFDLSSYNEQF
>TRBJ1-3|TRBV19
ASSMFGGAGISGNTIY
>TRBJ2-7|TRBV27
ASSTLAGITYEQY
>TRBJ1-5|TRBV7-2
ASGTRGNQPQH
>TRBJ2-7|TRBV9
ASSRSQGLAGDSHEQY
>TRBJ1-2|TRBV6-5
ASSRTGAHYGYT
>TRBJ2-1|TRBV11-2
ASSLETRSTQQF
>TRBJ2-1|TRBV19
ASTQVAFYNEQF
>TRBJ1-4|TRBV9
ASTSGVANEKLF
>TRBJ2-5|TRBV19
ASSISQGAWETQY
>TRBJ2-3|TRBV2
ASSDLAFTDTQY
>TRBJ2-5|TRBV30
AWSGGETQY
>TRBJ2-7|TRBV5-1
ASSLQGSGEQY
>TRBJ2-3|TRBV27
ASTGRTDTQY
>TRBJ2-1|TRBV19
ASSTFGTSGYNEQF
>TRBJ1-3|TRBV9
ASSVEGYSGNTIY
>TRBJ2-1|TRBV2
ARALDYNEQF
>TRBJ2-1|TRBV7-9
ASSSTPHPYNEQF
>TRBJ1-5|TRBV18
ASSPSRASWGADQPQH
>TRBJ1-2|TRBV25-1
ASGTYNGYT
>TRBJ1-2|TRBV5-4
ASSLGDRDVSGYT
>TRBJ2-1|TRBV5-1
ASSLSLAGGSSYNEQF
>TRBJ2-2|TRBV2
ASSKGQITGELF
>TRBJ2-3|TRBV9
ASSAVTGSDTQY
>TRBJ2-7|TRBV18
ASSPEVGTYEQY
>TRBJ2-7|TRBV30
AWRDLHEQY
>TRBJ1-1|TRBV6-1
ASRETGSWGAF
>TRBJ2-5|TRBV13
ASSFLDTTTNQETRY
>TRBJ1-1|TRBV7-2
ASSRQGSNTEAF
>TRBJ2-1|TRBV4-1
ASSRAAGGSYNEQF
>TRBJ1-5|TRBV10-3
AISARAGVNQPQH
>TRBJ2-7|TRBV5-6
ASSLGLAVSYEQY
>TRBJ1-3|TRBV12-5
ASGLVIVRGTVLIQGTIY
>TRBJ2-1|TRBV7-2
ASSFGTSGGMAYNEQF
>TRBJ2-4|TRBV9
ASSVGLRSPVIAKNIQY
>TRBJ1-1|TRBV6-6
ASTEMRTEAF
>TRBJ2-1|TRBV5-8
ASSLGGASGRCYNEQF
>TRBJ1-1|TRBV6-6
ASNGHRPPNTEAF
>TRBJ2-3|TRBV5-1
ASSGGTGGADTQY
>TRBJ1-3|TRBV18
ASSATASSGNTIY